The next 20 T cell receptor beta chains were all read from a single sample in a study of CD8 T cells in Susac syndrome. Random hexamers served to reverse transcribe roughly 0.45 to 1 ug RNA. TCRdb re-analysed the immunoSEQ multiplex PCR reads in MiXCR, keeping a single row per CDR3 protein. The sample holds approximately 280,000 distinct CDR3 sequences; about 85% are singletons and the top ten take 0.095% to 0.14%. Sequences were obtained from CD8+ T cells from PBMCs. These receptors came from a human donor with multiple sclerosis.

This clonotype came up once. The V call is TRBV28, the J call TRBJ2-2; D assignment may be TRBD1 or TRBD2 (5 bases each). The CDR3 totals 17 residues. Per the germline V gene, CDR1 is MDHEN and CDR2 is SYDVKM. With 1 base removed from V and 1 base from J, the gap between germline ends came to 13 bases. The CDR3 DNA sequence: TGTGCCAGCAGTTTATTTTTGGGGGTTGGGAACACCGGGGAGCTGTTTTTT. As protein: CASSLFLGVGNTGELFF.

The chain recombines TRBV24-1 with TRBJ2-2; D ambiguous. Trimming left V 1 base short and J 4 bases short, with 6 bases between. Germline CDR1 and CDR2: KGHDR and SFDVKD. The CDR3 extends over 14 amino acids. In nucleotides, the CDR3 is TGTGCCACCAGTGATTTCAGTTTCACCGGGGAGCTGTTTTTT. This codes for CATSDFSFTGELFF.

The DNA for the CDR3 is TGTGCCAGCTTAGGGTTCGAGCAGTACTTC. This encodes CASLGFEQYF. This chain links TRBV2 with TRBJ2-7; D gene uncertain. The CDR3 spans 10 residues. CDR1 is SNHLY, CDR2 FYNNEI, per germline. The V and J ends lost 8 bases and 6 bases respectively, with 8 bases between them.

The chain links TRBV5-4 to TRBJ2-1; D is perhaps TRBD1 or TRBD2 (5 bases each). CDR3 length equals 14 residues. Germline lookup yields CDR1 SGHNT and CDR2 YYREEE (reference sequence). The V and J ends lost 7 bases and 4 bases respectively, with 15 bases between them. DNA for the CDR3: TGTGCCAGCGGGATCCCGGGACCTTACAATGAGCAGTTCTTC. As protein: CASGIPGPYNEQFF.

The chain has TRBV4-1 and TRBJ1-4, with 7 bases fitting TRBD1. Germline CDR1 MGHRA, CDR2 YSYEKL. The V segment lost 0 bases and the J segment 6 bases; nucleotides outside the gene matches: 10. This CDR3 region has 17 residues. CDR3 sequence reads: CASSQDAGDSVYEKLFF. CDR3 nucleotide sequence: TGCGCCAGCAGCCAAGATGCGGGGGACAGCGTTTATGAAAAACTGTTTTTT.

In DNA, the CDR3 is TGCAGTGCTAGAGAGAGGGGAAGGCTACCCACAGATACGCAGTATTTT. Translating gives CSARERGRLPTDTQYF. The chain couples TRBV20-1 to TRBJ2-3; D may match TRBD1 or TRBD2 (5 bases each). The CDR3 runs to 16 residues. V lost 0 bases and J 2 bases, leaving 15 bases between the germline ends. Looked up from germline, CDR1 is DFQATT and CDR2 is SNEGSKA (reference sequence).

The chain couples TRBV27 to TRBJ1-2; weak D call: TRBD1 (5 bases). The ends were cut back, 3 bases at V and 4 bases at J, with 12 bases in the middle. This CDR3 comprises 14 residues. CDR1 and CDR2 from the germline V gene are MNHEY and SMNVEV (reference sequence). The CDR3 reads CASSLSQGTYGYTF. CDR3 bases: TGTGCCAGCAGTTTGTCCCAGGGTACCTATGGCTACACCTTC.

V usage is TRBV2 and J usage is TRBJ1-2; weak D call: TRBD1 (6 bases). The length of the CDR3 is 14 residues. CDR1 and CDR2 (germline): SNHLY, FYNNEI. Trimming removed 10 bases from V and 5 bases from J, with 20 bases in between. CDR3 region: CATTSLGDIYGYTF. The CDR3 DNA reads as TGTGCCACCACGTCCCTTGGGGACATATATGGCTACACCTTC.

The CDR3 reads CASSIPLYQETQYF. CDR3 nucleotide sequence: TGTGCCAGCAGCATCCCCCTTTACCAAGAGACCCAGTACTTC. V is TRBV7-9 and J is TRBJ2-5; D remains unclear. There are 14 residues in the CDR3. The V gene's germline CDR1 is SEHNR and CDR2 FQNEAQ (reference sequence). V lost 5 bases and J lost 0, with 10 bases in between.

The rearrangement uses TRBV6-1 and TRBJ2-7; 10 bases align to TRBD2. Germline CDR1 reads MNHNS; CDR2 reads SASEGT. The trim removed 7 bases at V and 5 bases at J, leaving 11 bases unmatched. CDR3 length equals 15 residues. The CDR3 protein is CASKVGLAGADEQYF. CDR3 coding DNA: TGTGCCAGCAAGGTAGGGCTAGCGGGAGCCGACGAGCAGTACTTC.

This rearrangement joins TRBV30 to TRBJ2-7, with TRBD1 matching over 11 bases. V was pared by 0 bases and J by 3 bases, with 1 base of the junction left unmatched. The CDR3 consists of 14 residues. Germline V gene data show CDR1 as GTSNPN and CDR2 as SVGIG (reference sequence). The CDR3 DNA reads TGTGCCTGGAGTGTAGGGACAGGGGGCTACGAGCAGTACTTC. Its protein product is CAWSVGTGGYEQYF.

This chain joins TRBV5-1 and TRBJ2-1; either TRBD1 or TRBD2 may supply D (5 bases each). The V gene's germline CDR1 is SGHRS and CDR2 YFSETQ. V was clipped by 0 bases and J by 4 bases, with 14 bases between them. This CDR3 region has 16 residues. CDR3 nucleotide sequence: TGCGCCAGCAGCTTGGTCGCAGGGACGCGATACAATGAGCAGTTCTTC. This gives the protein CASSLVAGTRYNEQFF.

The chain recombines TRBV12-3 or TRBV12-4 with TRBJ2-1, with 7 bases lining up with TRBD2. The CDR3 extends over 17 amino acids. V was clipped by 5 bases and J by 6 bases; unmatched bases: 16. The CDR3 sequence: CASSEGERETPLNEQFF. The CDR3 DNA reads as TGTGCCAGCAGTGAAGGCGAGCGGGAAACCCCCCTCAATGAGCAGTTCTTC.

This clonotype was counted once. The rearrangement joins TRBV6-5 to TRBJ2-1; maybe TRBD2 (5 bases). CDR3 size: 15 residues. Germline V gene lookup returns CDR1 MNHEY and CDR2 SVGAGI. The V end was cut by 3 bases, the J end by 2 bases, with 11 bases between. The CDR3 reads CASSYGIGAYNEQFF. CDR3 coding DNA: TGTGCCAGCAGTTATGGAATCGGGGCCTACAATGAGCAGTTCTTC.

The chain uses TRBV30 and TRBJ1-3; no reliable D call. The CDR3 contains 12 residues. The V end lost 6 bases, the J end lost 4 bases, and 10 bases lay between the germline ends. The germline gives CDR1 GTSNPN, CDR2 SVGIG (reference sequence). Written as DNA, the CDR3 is TGTGCCTGTCACAGCCTCGGAAACACCATATATTTT. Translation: CACHSLGNTIYF. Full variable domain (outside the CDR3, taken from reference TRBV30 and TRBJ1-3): SQTIHQWPATLVQPVGSPLSLECTVEGTSNPNLYWYRQAAGRGLQLLFYSVGIGQISSEVPQNLSASRPQDRQFILSSKKLLLSDSGFYLCACHSLGNTIYFGEGSWLTVV.

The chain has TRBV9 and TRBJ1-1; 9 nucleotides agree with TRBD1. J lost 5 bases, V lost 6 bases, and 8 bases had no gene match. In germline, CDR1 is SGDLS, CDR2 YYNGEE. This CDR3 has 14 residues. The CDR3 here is CASTTGTGLTEAFF. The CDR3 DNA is TGTGCCAGCACCACCGGGACAGGGTTGACTGAAGCTTTCTTT. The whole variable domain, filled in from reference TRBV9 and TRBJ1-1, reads DSGVTQTPKHLITATGQRVTLRCSPRSGDLSVYWYQQSLDQGLQFLIQYYNGEERAKGNILERFSAQQFPDLHSELNLSSLELGDSALYFCASTTGTGLTEAFFGQGTRLTVV.

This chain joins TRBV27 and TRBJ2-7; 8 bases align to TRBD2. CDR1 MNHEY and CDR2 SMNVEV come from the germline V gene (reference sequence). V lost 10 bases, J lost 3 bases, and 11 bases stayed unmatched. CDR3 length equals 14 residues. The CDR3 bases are TGTGCCACCGCTCCAGGGACTAGGGGCTACGAGCAGTACTTC. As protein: CATAPGTRGYEQYF.

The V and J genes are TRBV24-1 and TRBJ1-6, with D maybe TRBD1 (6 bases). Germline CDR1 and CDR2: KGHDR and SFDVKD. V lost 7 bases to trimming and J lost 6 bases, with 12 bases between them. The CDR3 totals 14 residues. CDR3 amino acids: CATRGTGSNSPLHF. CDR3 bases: TGTGCCACCAGGGGAACAGGGAGTAATTCACCCCTCCACTTT.

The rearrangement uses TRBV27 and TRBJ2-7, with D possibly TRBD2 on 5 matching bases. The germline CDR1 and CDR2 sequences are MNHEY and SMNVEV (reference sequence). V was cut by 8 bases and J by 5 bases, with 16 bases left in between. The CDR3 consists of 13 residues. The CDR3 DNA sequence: TGTGCCAGCGCCTTGGGAGCGAAACACGAGCAGTACTTC. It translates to CASALGAKHEQYF.

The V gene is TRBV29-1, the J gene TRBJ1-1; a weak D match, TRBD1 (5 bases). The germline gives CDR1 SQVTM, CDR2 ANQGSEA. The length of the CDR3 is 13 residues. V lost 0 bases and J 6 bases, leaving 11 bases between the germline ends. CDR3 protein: CSVEERGYAEAFF. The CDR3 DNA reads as TGCAGCGTTGAAGAGAGGGGTTATGCTGAAGCTTTCTTT.